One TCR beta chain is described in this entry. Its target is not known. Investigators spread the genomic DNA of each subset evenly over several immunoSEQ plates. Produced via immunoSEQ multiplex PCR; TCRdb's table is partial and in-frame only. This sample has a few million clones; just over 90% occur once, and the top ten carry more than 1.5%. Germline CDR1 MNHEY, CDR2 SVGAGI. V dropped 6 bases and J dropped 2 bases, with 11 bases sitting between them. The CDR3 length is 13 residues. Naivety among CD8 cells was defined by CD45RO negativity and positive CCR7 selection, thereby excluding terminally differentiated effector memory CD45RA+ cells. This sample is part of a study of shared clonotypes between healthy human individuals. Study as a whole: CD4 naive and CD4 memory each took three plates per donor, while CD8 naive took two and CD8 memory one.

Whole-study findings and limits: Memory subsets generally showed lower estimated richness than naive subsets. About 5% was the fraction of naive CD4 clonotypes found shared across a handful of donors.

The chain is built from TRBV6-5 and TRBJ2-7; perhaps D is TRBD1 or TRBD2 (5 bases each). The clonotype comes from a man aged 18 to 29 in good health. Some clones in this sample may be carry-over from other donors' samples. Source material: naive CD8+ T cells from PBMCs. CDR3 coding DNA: TGTGCCAGCAGCTCCGGGGCGACCTACGAGCAGTACTTC. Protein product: CASSSGATYEQYF.